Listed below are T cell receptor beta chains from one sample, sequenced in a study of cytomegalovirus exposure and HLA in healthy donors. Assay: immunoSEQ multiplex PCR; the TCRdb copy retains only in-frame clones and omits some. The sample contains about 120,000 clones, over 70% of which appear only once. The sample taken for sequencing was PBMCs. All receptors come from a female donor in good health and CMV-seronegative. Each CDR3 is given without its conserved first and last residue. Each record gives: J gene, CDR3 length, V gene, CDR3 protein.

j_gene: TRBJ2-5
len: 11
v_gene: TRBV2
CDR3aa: ASSGFTQETQY

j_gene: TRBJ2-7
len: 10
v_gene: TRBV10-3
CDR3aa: AITSGPYEQY

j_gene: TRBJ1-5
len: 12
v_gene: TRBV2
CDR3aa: ASSDEVGNQPQH

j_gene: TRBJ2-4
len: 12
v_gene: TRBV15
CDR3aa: ATSRVYRGDIQY

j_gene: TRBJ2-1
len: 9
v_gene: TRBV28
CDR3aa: ALAAGNEQF

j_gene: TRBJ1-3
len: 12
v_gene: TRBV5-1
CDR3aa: ASSTDSSGNTIY

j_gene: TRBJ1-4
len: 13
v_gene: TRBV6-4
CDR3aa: ASSEQPGQREKLF

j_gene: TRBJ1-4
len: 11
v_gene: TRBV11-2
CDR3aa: ASSSPRGEKLF

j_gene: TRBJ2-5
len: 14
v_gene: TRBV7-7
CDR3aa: ASSPGLAGGKETQY

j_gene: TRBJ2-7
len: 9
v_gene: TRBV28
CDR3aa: ASSFQYEQY

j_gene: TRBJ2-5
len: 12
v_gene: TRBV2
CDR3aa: ASSERQPLSVQY

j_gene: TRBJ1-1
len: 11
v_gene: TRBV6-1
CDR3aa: ASSPRGNAEAF

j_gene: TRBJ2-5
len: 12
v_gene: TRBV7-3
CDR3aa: ASSPDRHQETQY

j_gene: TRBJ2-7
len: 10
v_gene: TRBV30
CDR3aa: AWKYGAYEQY

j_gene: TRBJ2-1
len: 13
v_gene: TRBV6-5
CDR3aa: ASRSDRGSYNEQF

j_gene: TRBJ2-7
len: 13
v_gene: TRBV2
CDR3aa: ASRKGDRSSYEQY

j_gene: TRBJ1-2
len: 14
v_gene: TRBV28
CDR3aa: ASSPPSAGYAYGYT

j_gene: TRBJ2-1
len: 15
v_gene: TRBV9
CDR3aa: ASSTTSGVSARDEQF

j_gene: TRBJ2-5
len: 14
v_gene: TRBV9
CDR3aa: ASSAGGGARRETQY

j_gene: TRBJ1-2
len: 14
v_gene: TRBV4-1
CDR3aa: ASSQGVRRANYGYT

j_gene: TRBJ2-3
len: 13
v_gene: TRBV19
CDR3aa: ASRRTSTSTDTQY

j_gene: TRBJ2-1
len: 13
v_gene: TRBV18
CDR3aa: ASSPGSSADNEQF

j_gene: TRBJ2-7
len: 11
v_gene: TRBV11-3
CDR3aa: ASSRDRGYEQY

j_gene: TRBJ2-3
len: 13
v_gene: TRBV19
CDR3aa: ASSMGTVGTDTQY

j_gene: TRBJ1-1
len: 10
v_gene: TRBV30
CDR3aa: AWRHMNTEAF

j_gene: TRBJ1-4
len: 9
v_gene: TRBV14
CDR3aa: ASSQGGKLF

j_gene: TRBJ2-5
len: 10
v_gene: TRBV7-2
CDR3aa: ASSLMRETQY

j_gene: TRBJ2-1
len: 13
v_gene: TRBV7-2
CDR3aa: ASSNQGRGDNEQF

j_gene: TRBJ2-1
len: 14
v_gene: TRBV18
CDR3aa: ASSPQAGNTYNEQF

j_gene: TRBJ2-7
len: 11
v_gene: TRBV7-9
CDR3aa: ASRPGTSVFQY

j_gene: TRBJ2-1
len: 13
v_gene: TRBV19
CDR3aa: ASSPRGASYNEQF

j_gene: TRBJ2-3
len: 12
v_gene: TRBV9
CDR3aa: ASSVGSGPDTQY

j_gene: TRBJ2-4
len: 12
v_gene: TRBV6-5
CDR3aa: ASSLTDRGDIQY

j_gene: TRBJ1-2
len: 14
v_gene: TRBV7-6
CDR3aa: ASSLRAVRGYYGYT

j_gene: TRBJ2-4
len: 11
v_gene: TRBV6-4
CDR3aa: ASSIQVMNIQY

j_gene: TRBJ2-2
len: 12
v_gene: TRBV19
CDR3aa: ASSISGNTGELF

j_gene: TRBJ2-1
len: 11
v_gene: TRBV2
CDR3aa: ASNRLAGGLRF

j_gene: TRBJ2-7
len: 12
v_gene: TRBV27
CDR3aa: ASSSLGSGYEQY

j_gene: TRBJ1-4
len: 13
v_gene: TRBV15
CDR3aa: ATSGPGQGKEKLF

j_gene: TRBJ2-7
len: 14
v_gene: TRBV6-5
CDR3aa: ASSYRLGGTDYEQY

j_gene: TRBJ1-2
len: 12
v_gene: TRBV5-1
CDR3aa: ASSLDGQGNGYT

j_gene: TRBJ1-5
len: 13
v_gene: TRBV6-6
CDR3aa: ASSYADPGGQPQH

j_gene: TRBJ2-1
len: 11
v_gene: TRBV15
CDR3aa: ATSRDSVAEQF

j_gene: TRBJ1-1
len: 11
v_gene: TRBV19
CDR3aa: ASSIVEQSEAF

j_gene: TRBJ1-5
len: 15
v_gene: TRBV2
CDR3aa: ASSGVQGAMSNQPQH

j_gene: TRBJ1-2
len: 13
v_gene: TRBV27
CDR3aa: ASKYGGALEYGYT

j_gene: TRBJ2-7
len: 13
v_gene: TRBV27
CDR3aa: ASSLSGGSSYEQY

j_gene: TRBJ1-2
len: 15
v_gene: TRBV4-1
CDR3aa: ASSQDLGTGGAAGYT

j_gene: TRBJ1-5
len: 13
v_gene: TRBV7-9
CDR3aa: SSSQIGGEGQPQH

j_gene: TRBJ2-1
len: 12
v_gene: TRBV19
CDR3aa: ASSPGLASNEQF

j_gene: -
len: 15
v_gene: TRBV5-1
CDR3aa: ASSLGVMRGVPYEQY

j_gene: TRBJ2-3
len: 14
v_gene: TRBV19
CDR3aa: ASSPLGGGSTDTQY

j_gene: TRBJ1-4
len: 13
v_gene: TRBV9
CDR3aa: ASSVSIATNEKLF

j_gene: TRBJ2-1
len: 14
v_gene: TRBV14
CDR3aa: ASSQDIGWLFNEQF

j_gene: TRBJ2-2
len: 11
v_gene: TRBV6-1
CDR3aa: ASNRGFPGELF

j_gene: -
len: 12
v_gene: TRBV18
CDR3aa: ASSPQGDAYEQY

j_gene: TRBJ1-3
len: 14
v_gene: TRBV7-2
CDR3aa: ASSPRSAGVGDTIY

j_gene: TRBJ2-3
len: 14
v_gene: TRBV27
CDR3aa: ASSFLAGVGTDTQY

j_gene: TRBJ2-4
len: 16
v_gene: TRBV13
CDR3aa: ASSPGTSGGGPKNIQY

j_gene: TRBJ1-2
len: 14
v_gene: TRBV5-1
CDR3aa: ASSPGPFLGDWGYT